The next 29 T cell receptor beta chains were all read from a single sample in a study of shared clonotypes between healthy human individuals. TCRdb's table, derived via immunoSEQ multiplex PCR, lists solely in-frame clones and lacks some. Among roughly 760,000 clones listed, about 74% were seen once. The sequenced sample was memory CD4+ T cells sorted from blood. Noted subset: CD45RA-negative fraction. These receptors were obtained from a woman younger than 45 in good health.

The table lists this clone with a count of one. This chain connects TRBV4-1 to TRBJ2-5; 12 bases match TRBD2. The CDR3 is made up of 19 amino acids. In germline, CDR1 is MGHRA, CDR2 YSYEKL. The V gene end was trimmed by 1 base and the J gene end by 0 bases; junction bases not matched to a gene: 9. In DNA, the CDR3 is TGCGCCAGCAGCCAAGCCCCAGGACTAGCGGGGACAAACCAAGAGACCCAGTACTTC. It encodes CASSQAPGLAGTNQETQYF.

This chain connects TRBV19 to TRBJ1-2; D is possibly TRBD1 (6 bases). Germline V lookup: CDR1 LNHDA, CDR2 SQIVND (reference sequence). The germline V and J ends were trimmed by 3 bases and 1 base, with 15 bases remaining between them. This CDR3 has 16 residues. The CDR3 bases are TGTGCCAGTAGTATGGCAGGGGCTCCAGTTAACTATGGCTACACCTTC. It encodes CASSMAGAPVNYGYTF.

CDR3: CASSEFGWGIGETQYF. The CDR3 nucleotides are TGTGCCAGCAGTGAATTCGGTTGGGGGATTGGGGAGACCCAGTACTTC. V usage is TRBV25-1 and J usage is TRBJ2-5; D assignment may be TRBD1 or TRBD2 (5 bases each). The CDR3 extends over 16 amino acids. Germline loops: CDR1 MGHDK, CDR2 SYGVNS. The V and J ends lost 1 base and 5 bases respectively, with 17 bases between them.

This clone was seen a handful of times. This rearrangement joins TRBV5-4 to TRBJ2-3; D is ambiguous. V shed 4 bases and J shed 0 bases, with 15 bases lying between them. CDR1 is SGHNT and CDR2 is YYREEE in the germline V gene (reference sequence). The CDR3 sequence is 16 residues long. The CDR3 loop reads CASSPEIHSSTDTQYF. Written as DNA, the CDR3 is TGTGCCAGCAGCCCGGAGATCCATTCTAGCACAGATACGCAGTATTTT.

The sample holds a few counts of this clone. The V gene is TRBV11-2, the J gene TRBJ1-1; D ambiguous. The ends were cut back, 6 bases at V and 0 bases at J, with 8 bases in the middle. The V gene's germline CDR1 is SGHAT and CDR2 FQNNGV. This CDR3 is 13 amino acids long. The CDR3 region has the DNA TGTGCCAGCAGTAAGGCGGTGAACACTGAAGCTTTCTTT. Amino acids: CASSKAVNTEAFF.

The chain carries TRBV11-2 and TRBJ1-3; D uncertain. V was pared by 2 bases and J by 4 bases, with 6 bases between. The CDR3 contains 13 residues. CDR1 is SGHAT, CDR2 FQNNGV, per germline. Written as DNA, the CDR3 is TGTGCCAGCAGCTTAACAGAAGGAAACACCATATATTTT. Its protein is CASSLTEGNTIYF.

This clone was seen only a few times. Additional DNA sequences in this sample encode the identical CDR3. The V call is TRBV30, the J call TRBJ1-1, with a tentative D call TRBD1 (5 bases). The CDR3 spans 13 residues. The V gene lost 2 bases and the J gene lost 2 bases, with 9 bases spanning the gap. From germline, CDR1 is GTSNPN and CDR2 SVGIG (reference sequence). CDR3 region: CAWSPTANTEAFF. Written as DNA, the CDR3 is TGTGCCTGGAGTCCGACAGCCAACACTGAAGCTTTCTTT.

The V call is TRBV19, the J call TRBJ2-1; D is possibly TRBD2 (5 bases). CDR1 LNHDA and CDR2 SQIVND come from the germline V gene (reference sequence). The V and J ends lost 7 bases and 0 bases respectively, with 10 bases between them. This CDR3 has 14 amino acids. The CDR3 here is CASTIGVSYNEQFF. For the CDR3, the DNA is TGTGCCAGTACCATCGGGGTCTCCTACAATGAGCAGTTCTTC. The full variable domain, with the rest looked up from reference TRBV19 and TRBJ2-1, is DGGITQSPKYLFRKEGQNVTLSCEQNLNHDAMYWYRQDPGQGLRLIYYSQIVNDFQKGDIAEGYSVSREKKESFPLTVTSAQKNPTAFYLCASTIGVSYNEQFFGPGTRLTVL.

The chain links TRBV6-1 to TRBJ2-3, with D uncertain. Germline CDR1 is MNHNS and CDR2 is SASEGT. Trimming took off 7 bases at V and 0 bases at J, with 5 bases between the two ends. The CDR3 spans 12 residues. CDR3 nucleotide sequence: TGTGCCAGCATGGTGAGCACAGATACGCAGTATTTT. It yields the protein CASMVSTDTQYF.

This clone was seen only a few times. This rearrangement joins TRBV6-5 to TRBJ2-2, with D unresolved. The CDR3 loop spans 12 amino acids. Germline V CDR1 and CDR2: MNHEY, SVGAGI. The ends were cut back, 6 bases at V and 6 bases at J, with 8 bases in the middle. This CDR3 reads CASRPYAGELFF. The DNA of the CDR3 is TGTGCCAGCAGGCCCTATGCCGGGGAGCTGTTTTTT.

This clone was seen only a few times. The rearrangement uses TRBV28 and TRBJ1-5; a weak D match, TRBD1 (6 bases). Germline V CDR1 and CDR2: MDHEN, SYDVKM. V was pared by 4 bases and J by 7 bases, with 14 bases between. This CDR3 contains 14 residues. CDR3 region: CASSSTGGQQPQHF. The CDR3 bases are TGTGCCAGCAGTTCGACCGGCGGACAGCAGCCCCAGCATTTT.

The V gene is TRBV10-3, the J gene TRBJ2-7, with D possibly TRBD2 on 6 matching bases. The CDR3 spans 17 residues. Germline V gene data show CDR1 as ENHRY and CDR2 as SYGVKD. V was trimmed by 0 bases and J by 0 bases, leaving 15 bases between them. The CDR3 reads CAISESLAGPSSYEQYF. The CDR3 DNA reads TGTGCCATCAGTGAGTCACTTGCGGGACCAAGCTCCTACGAGCAGTACTTC.

CDR3 sequence: CANRQRLAGGVSGANVLTF. The CDR3 nucleotides read TGTGCCAACCGACAACGACTAGCGGGAGGGGTATCTGGGGCCAACGTCCTGACTTTC. The J gene is TRBJ2-6, the V gene TRBV11-2; the match to TRBD2 covers 14 bases. The V gene's germline CDR1 is SGHAT and CDR2 FQNNGV. V trimming: 10 bases; J trimming: 1 base; junction bases outside the gene matches: 12. The length of the CDR3 is 19 residues.

The genes are TRBV2 and TRBJ2-2; 12 bases map to TRBD2. Germline V gives CDR1 SNHLY, CDR2 FYNNEI. The CDR3 is 16 amino acids. V was pared by 6 bases and J by 7 bases, with 9 bases of the junction left unmatched. The CDR3 sequence is CASRRRTSGIDGELFF. Written as DNA, the CDR3 is TGTGCCAGCAGGAGACGGACTAGCGGGATTGACGGGGAGCTGTTTTTT.

J is TRBJ2-1 and V is TRBV29-1; 10 nucleotides match TRBD2. CDR1 SQVTM and CDR2 ANQGSEA come from the germline V gene. The length of the CDR3 is 14 residues. V dropped 4 bases and J dropped 4; count of bases not matched to a gene: 4. The CDR3 protein is CSVVAGGPYNEQFF. DNA for the CDR3: TGCAGCGTTGTAGCGGGAGGACCTTACAATGAGCAGTTCTTC.

This clone appeared a few times. This chain uses TRBV5-1 with TRBJ1-4, with 8 bases fitting TRBD1. The CDR3 runs to 14 residues. J gave up 5 bases and V 3 bases, and 3 bases lay outside the gene matches. In germline, CDR1 is SGHRS, CDR2 YFSETQ. CDR3 loop: CASSWDRRNEKLFF. In DNA, the CDR3 is TGCGCCAGCAGCTGGGACAGGCGGAATGAAAAACTGTTTTTT.

In its sample, this clone was seen a few times. CDR3 sequence reads: CASSQLLAWQGGSGNTIYF. The DNA of the CDR3 is TGTGCCAGCAGCCAACTCCTGGCTTGGCAGGGCGGCTCTGGAAACACCATATATTTT. V usage is TRBV4-2 and J usage is TRBJ1-3, with D perhaps TRBD1 (5 bases). Trimming removed 2 bases at V and 0 bases at J, with 20 bases between. This CDR3 is built from 19 residues. Per germline, CDR1 LGHNA and CDR2 YNFKEQ.

V is TRBV6-5 and J is TRBJ2-7; 8 nucleotides line up with TRBD2. Germline assignment: CDR1 MNHEY and CDR2 SVGAGI. The CDR3 has 15 amino acids. V trimming: 6 bases; J trimming: 2 bases; junction bases outside the gene matches: 9. CDR3 protein: CASRPPGGEAYEQYF. CDR3 nucleotide sequence: TGTGCCAGCAGACCCCCGGGGGGGGAGGCCTACGAGCAGTACTTC.

Note on this clone: A much larger clone lies one base from this, so it may be a read error. The chain couples TRBV11-2 to TRBJ1-1; D remains ambiguous. V lost 3 bases and J 3 bases, leaving 8 bases between the germline ends. From germline, CDR1 is SGHAT and CDR2 FQNNGV. The CDR3 is 13 amino acids. The CDR3 DNA is TGTGCCAGCAGCTTGCAGAGAGACACTGAAGCTTTCTTT. Translating gives CASSLQRDTEAFF.

A word on this clone: A junction boundary mismatches the germline segment, possibly from a read error. The J gene is TRBJ1-5, the V gene TRBV5-4; D not certain. Germline V gives CDR1 SGHNT, CDR2 YYREEE (reference sequence). This CDR3 contains 16 residues. In DNA, the CDR3 is TGTGCCAGCAGTTTGGACGGAATATATAGCAATCAGCCCCAGCATTTT. Translation: CASSLDGIYSNQPQHF.

The gene calls are TRBV19 and TRBJ2-5; 10 positions match TRBD1. The junction had 6 bases not matched to a gene; V was cut back by 3 bases and J by 2 bases. This CDR3 region has 16 residues. Germline V CDR1 and CDR2: LNHDA, SQIVND (reference sequence). This chain's CDR3 is CASSIGTGAPQETQYF. Here the CDR3 DNA reads TGTGCCAGTAGTATCGGGACAGGGGCCCCACAAGAGACCCAGTACTTC.

The CDR3 is CASSLGRSYGFTDTQYF. The CDR3 DNA is TGCGCCAGCAGCTTGGGGCGGTCGTACGGGTTCACAGATACGCAGTATTTT. The chain is built from TRBV5-1 and TRBJ2-3; D is uncertain. The CDR3 is made up of 17 amino acids. Germline V lookup: CDR1 SGHRS, CDR2 YFSETQ. The ends were cut back, 0 bases at V and 2 bases at J, with 16 bases in the middle. The full variable domain, its missing parts supplied by reference TRBV5-1 and TRBJ2-3, is KAGVTQTPRYLIKTRGQQVTLSCSPISGHRSVSWYQQTPGQGLQFLFEYFSETQRNKGNFPGRFSGRQFSNSRSEMNVSTLELGDSALYLCASSLGRSYGFTDTQYFGPGTRLTVL.

CDR3 protein: CAGTGQGVTDTQYF. The DNA of the CDR3 is TGTGCCGGCACGGGACAGGGAGTCACAGATACGCAGTATTTT. The V and J genes are TRBV5-6 and TRBJ2-3; 9 bases line up with TRBD1. Germline trimming cut 10 bases from V and 2 bases from J; bases unmatched to any gene: 8. The CDR3 has 14 residues. Germline CDR1 reads SGHDT; CDR2 reads YYEEEE.

This clone is a singleton in its sample. The V call is TRBV15, the J call TRBJ2-1, with 10 bases lining up with TRBD2. Germline assignment: CDR1 LNHNV and CDR2 YYDKDF (reference sequence). The CDR3 length is 17 residues. With V trimmed by 5 bases and J by 5 bases, 12 bases remained unmatched. CDR3 loop: CATSRTLAGASNNEQFF. The CDR3 nucleotides read TGTGCCACCAGCCGAACTCTAGCGGGAGCGTCGAACAATGAGCAGTTCTTC. The full variable domain, in which reference TRBV15 and TRBJ2-1 provide the parts outside the CDR3, is DAMVIQNPRYQVTQFGKPVTLSCSQTLNHNVMYWYQQKSSQAPKLLFHYYDKDFNNEADTPDNFQSRRPNTSFCFLDIRSPGLGDTAMYLCATSRTLAGASNNEQFFGPGTRLTVL.

This chain connects TRBV5-1 to TRBJ2-3, with 9 bases aligning to TRBD2. There are 17 residues in the CDR3. V gave up 0 bases and J gave up 0 bases; unmatched junction bases: 5. Germline CDR1 and CDR2: SGHRS and YFSETQ. This CDR3 is CASSLGPSGTSTDTQYF. The CDR3 coding sequence is TGCGCCAGCAGCTTGGGGCCTAGCGGGACTAGCACAGATACGCAGTATTTT.

The V and J genes are TRBV5-4 and TRBJ2-3, with D hard to call. The CDR3 extends over 15 amino acids. Germline CDR1 and CDR2: SGHNT and YYREEE (reference sequence). V shed 4 bases and J shed 0 bases, with 12 bases lying between them. The CDR3 sequence is CASSLGPSSTDTQYF. In DNA form, the CDR3 reads TGTGCCAGCAGCCTTGGGCCATCTAGCACAGATACGCAGTATTTT.

The gene calls are TRBV29-1 and TRBJ1-3; weak D call: TRBD1 (6 bases). The length of the CDR3 is 15 residues. Germline assignment: CDR1 SQVTM and CDR2 ANQGSEA. Trimming took off 3 bases at V and 0 bases at J, with 12 bases between the two ends. Here the CDR3 DNA reads TGCAGCGTTGACGATCGGACAGTCTCTGGAAACACCATATATTTT. Amino acids: CSVDDRTVSGNTIYF.

The chain joins TRBV6-5 to TRBJ1-1, with D perhaps TRBD1 (5 bases). Germline CDR1 MNHEY, CDR2 SVGAGI. Trimming removed 4 bases at V and 3 bases at J, with 12 bases between. CDR3 length: 14 residues. This chain's CDR3 is CASSWGWGYTEAFF. DNA of the CDR3: TGTGCCAGCAGTTGGGGGTGGGGCTACACTGAAGCTTTCTTT.

The genes are TRBV2 and TRBJ1-5; possible D gene TRBD1, 5 bases. Trimming took off 3 bases at V and 6 bases at J, with 15 bases between the two ends. CDR1 is SNHLY and CDR2 is FYNNEI in the germline V gene. The CDR3 extends over 15 amino acids. The CDR3 DNA reads TGTGCCAGCAGTGAGAATCCAGGGAATGCTCAGCCCCAGCATTTT. This gives the protein CASSENPGNAQPQHF.